The clone carrying this TCR beta chain has just a few counts. This record belongs to a study of blood T cell repertoires in COVID-19. The assay was immunoSEQ multiplex PCR, and TCRdb's table has in-frame clones only and misses some. The table lists 140,000 or so clones, around 90% of them singletons. Per germline, CDR1 MNHNY and CDR2 SVGAGI (reference sequence). The CDR3 is made up of 17 amino acids. V was trimmed by 5 bases and J by 4 bases, leaving 20 bases between them. The sequence derives from a woman of 80 years or more with acute or convalescent COVID-19. V is TRBV6-6 and J is TRBJ1-4; D gene unclear. Material: peripheral blood. The CDR3 spells CASSPYGVNPLNEKLFF. CDR3 nucleotides: TGTGCCAGCAGTCCATACGGTGTTAATCCCCTTAATGAAAAACTGTTTTTT.